This T cell receptor (beta chain) was sequenced for a study of T cell responses to AZD1222 COVID-19 vaccine. Study-wide background: Second-dose recipients at about 4 or about 12 weeks were treated as one pooled group.

Clones were sequenced by immunoSEQ multiplex PCR, and TCRdb holds only the in-frame ones, with some missing. This sample has 140,000 to 150,000 clones; about 93% occur once, and the top ten carry approximately 2%. Regarding this clone: What it recognizes is unknown.

Points from the study as a whole: Mapped onto spike, vaccine-associated CD4 TCRs spanned it and were dominant at 160-218 and 743-854.

Unmatched junction bases numbered 4, after V lost 5 bases and J lost 1 base. Germline CDR1 MDHEN, CDR2 SYDVKM. This CDR3 comprises 14 residues. The gene calls are TRBV28 and TRBJ2-7; 8 bases agree with TRBD1. The source of this sequence is an adult in good health. Source: peripheral blood, taken on day 0 of AZD1222 vaccination. Written as DNA, the CDR3 is TGTGCCAGCAGTCCCCGGACAGGGTCCTACGAGCAGTACTTC. It specifies CASSPRTGSYEQYF.